These T cell receptor beta chains were read from a single sample in a study of human T cells and chemical hapten exposure. In TCRdb, the RACE reads were re-called with MiXCR into one record per CDR3 protein. This sample has some 350,000 distinct CDR3 sequences, with roughly 6.3% found just once. The specimen was whole blood, collected in connection with sensitization to the hapten diphenylcyclopropenone (DPC). The receptors were gathered from a woman younger than 30 with alopecia areata. Some clones in this sample may be carry-over from other donors' samples. Both conserved end residues are part of each CDR3. Fields, in order: CDR3 DNA, CDR3 protein, D gene, V gene, clone size, J gene, CDR3 length. The D gene is left open where the match is weak. Clone size is shown for a subset of rows, as once, few, many or a class of expanded clone.

TGCAGTGCTAGAGATCCCTTCCAGGGGGAAGATAATTCACCCCTCCACTTT	CSARDPFQGEDNSPLHF	TRBD1	TRBV20-1	many	TRBJ1-6	17
TGTGCCAGCTCACCAGGGACAGAGACCTACGAGCAGTACTTC	CASSPGTETYEQYF	TRBD1	TRBV18	many	TRBJ2-7	14
TGTGCCAGCAGCGTAGATCCCTCAGCCGGGGAGCTGTTTTTT	CASSVDPSAGELFF	NA	TRBV9	many	TRBJ2-2	14
TGTGCCAGCAGCTTTAGGGCCAACACTGAAGCTTTCTTT	CASSFRANTEAFF	NA	TRBV7-9	many	TRBJ1-1	13
TGCAGTGCTAGCCAGGGGACTAATGAAAAACTGTTTTTT	CSASQGTNEKLFF	NA	TRBV20-1	few	TRBJ1-4	13
TGTGCCAGCTCACCAAAGTCGGTGAATGAGCAGTTCTTC	CASSPKSVNEQFF	NA	TRBV18	few	TRBJ2-1	13
TGTGCCAGCAGCCAACAGGGACCTGGAAGCTATGGCTACACCTTC	CASSQQGPGSYGYTF	NA	TRBV12-3/TRBV12-4	many	TRBJ1-2	15
TGTGCCATCAGTGAGACAGTTTCACCCCTCCACTTT	CAISETVSPLHF	NA	TRBV10-3	NA	TRBJ1-6	12
TGTGCCAGCAGGCCCGGGACAGCTTTATATAGCAATCAGCCCCAGCATTTT	CASRPGTALYSNQPQHF	TRBD1	TRBV6-5	few	TRBJ1-5	17
TGTGCCAGCAGTTTATCTCGGACGAACGGGGCAGATACGCAGTATTTT	CASSLSRTNGADTQYF	NA	TRBV12-3/TRBV12-4	few	TRBJ2-3	16
TGTGCCAGTCAGTTAGCGGTTAACTCCTACAATGAGCAGTTCTTC	CASQLAVNSYNEQFF	NA	TRBV19	few	TRBJ2-1	15
TGTGCCAGCAGAGGGGGGCGTAGTAGGTGGAACACTGAAGCTTTCTTT	CASRGGRSRWNTEAFF	NA	TRBV7-2	many	TRBJ1-1	16
TGTGCCAGCAGCCAAGACAGGCAGCCGGACCATCTGACCCAGTACTTC	CASSQDRQPDHLTQYF	NA	TRBV3-1	NA	TRBJ2-5	16
TGTGCCAGCAGACACAGGGGGCGTACAGATACGCAGTATTTT	CASRHRGRTDTQYF	TRBD1	TRBV5-5	few	TRBJ2-3	14
TGTGCCAGCCTGCGGCGGCCTCAAGAGACCCAGTACTTC	CASLRRPQETQYF	NA	TRBV7-9	NA	TRBJ2-5	13
TGCGCCAGCAGCTTCCTGTCCGGGTACGAGCAGTACTTC	CASSFLSGYEQYF	NA	TRBV5-1	NA	TRBJ2-7	13
TGTGCCAGCAGTTTAGACAGGTCGGACTATGGCTACACCTTC	CASSLDRSDYGYTF	NA	TRBV12-3/TRBV12-4	NA	TRBJ1-2	14
TGTGCCAGCAGTTACTCGAATAACTTATCTGGAAACACCATATATTTT	CASSYSNNLSGNTIYF	NA	TRBV6-6	NA	TRBJ1-3	16
TGTGCCAGCAGTTTGTGGGACAGACAAGAGCAGTACTTC	CASSLWDRQEQYF	TRBD1	TRBV12-3/TRBV12-4	few	TRBJ2-7	13
TGTGCCAGCAGCACTCAGGATCGATCACAGGGTAACCATATGAACACTGAAGCTTTCTTT	CASSTQDRSQGNHMNTEAFF	NA	TRBV6-2/TRBV6-3	NA	TRBJ1-1	20
TGTGCCAGCAGCTTAAACCCGGGGACGACGGAGCTGTACTTC	CASSLNPGTTELYF	NA	TRBV7-9	NA	TRBJ2-7	14
TGTGCCATCAGTGAGCGGGACTCTGGAAACACCATATATTTT	CAISERDSGNTIYF	NA	TRBV10-3	few	TRBJ1-3	14
TGTGCCAGCAGTTACTCGATAGGGACTATTACCACAGATACGCAGTATTTT	CASSYSIGTITTDTQYF	TRBD2	TRBV6-2/TRBV6-3	NA	TRBJ2-3	17
TGTGCCACCAGTGATTTAGAAACGGGTACGCAGTATTTT	CATSDLETGTQYF	NA	TRBV24-1	few	TRBJ2-3	13
TGTGCCAGCAGCACGACAGGGACCGGCTACACCTTC	CASSTTGTGYTF	TRBD1	TRBV11-2	many	TRBJ1-2	12
TGTGCCACCAGCAGAGGGCCATTCGGGGCCAACGTCCTGACTTTC	CATSRGPFGANVLTF	NA	TRBV15	NA	TRBJ2-6	15
TGTGCCACACAAACGGGCAGCCTATTAAACACTGAAGCTTTCTTT	CATQTGSLLNTEAFF	NA	TRBV6-2/TRBV6-3	many	TRBJ1-1	15
TGTGCCAGCCAGGACAGCGGCGGGAATCAGCCCCAGCATTTT	CASQDSGGNQPQHF	NA	TRBV2	NA	TRBJ1-5	14
TGTGCCAGCAGCTTGAGGTTTGTGGGGAGAAACACTGAAGCTTTCTTT	CASSLRFVGRNTEAFF	NA	TRBV11-2	NA	TRBJ1-1	16
TGTGCCAGCACCCGGACAGGGTGGGACACCGGGGAGCTGTTTTTT	CASTRTGWDTGELFF	TRBD1	TRBV9	few	TRBJ2-2	15
TGTGCCAGCGGTGATCGGGCCACCCGAAACACAGATACGCAGTATTTT	CASGDRATRNTDTQYF	NA	TRBV6-6	NA	TRBJ2-3	16
TGTGCCAGCAGCTTAGCCGTACAGGAGACCCAGTACTTC	CASSLAVQETQYF	NA	TRBV7-6	many	TRBJ2-5	13
TGTGCCAGCACCCCGATGTTCAGCCCCAACACTGAAGCTTTCTTT	CASTPMFSPNTEAFF	NA	TRBV12-3/TRBV12-4	many	TRBJ1-1	15
TGTGCCAGCAGCCAAAAGGGGGGGCCCGACGTTTACACAGATACGCAGTATTTT	CASSQKGGPDVYTDTQYF	NA	TRBV3-1	NA	TRBJ2-3	18
TGTGCCAGCAGTCCGTCTAGCGGGGGGGCCTACGAGCAGTACTTC	CASSPSSGGAYEQYF	TRBD2	TRBV28	NA	TRBJ2-7	15
TGTGCCAGCAGCCCGAGTAGCACCGGGGAGCTGTTTTTT	CASSPSSTGELFF	NA	TRBV5-4	NA	TRBJ2-2	13
TGCGCCAGCAGCCCCGGGACTAGCGGCAATGAGCAGTTCTTC	CASSPGTSGNEQFF	TRBD2	TRBV5-1	few	TRBJ2-1	14
TGTGCCAGCAGCCAAGAGACGGGGGATTGGAACTATGGCTACACCTTC	CASSQETGDWNYGYTF	NA	TRBV4-2	NA	TRBJ1-2	16
TGTGCCAGCATCCTGACAGGGGTGAACACTGAAGCTTTCTTT	CASILTGVNTEAFF	TRBD1	TRBV12-3/TRBV12-4	many	TRBJ1-1	14
TGTGCCAGCAGTTCCCCCCCAGATACGCAGTATTTT	CASSSPPDTQYF	NA	TRBV12-3/TRBV12-4	many	TRBJ2-3	12
TGTGCCAGCAGAGGGCTATTACAGGGGGATGAGCAGTTCTTC	CASRGLLQGDEQFF	TRBD1	TRBV3-1	few	TRBJ2-1	14
TGTGCCAGCAGGCGTCGTGGGCAGAAGTCCTACGAGCAGTACTTC	CASRRRGQKSYEQYF	NA	TRBV27	NA	TRBJ2-7	15
TGTGCCAGCAGTCCTTTACGGGCCCGCACATATAATTCACCCCTCCACTTT	CASSPLRARTYNSPLHF	NA	TRBV6-6	few	TRBJ1-6	17
TGTGCCAGCAGCCAGACAGGTATGAACACTGAAGCTTTCTTT	CASSQTGMNTEAFF	NA	TRBV3-1	many	TRBJ1-1	14
TGTGCCAGCGCGGACACCGTTGGTTCACCCCTCCACTTT	CASADTVGSPLHF	NA	TRBV18	NA	TRBJ1-6	13
TGTGCCAGCTCGGGGAAGGGGTGGACAGATACGCAGTATTTT	CASSGKGWTDTQYF	NA	TRBV28	many	TRBJ2-3	14
TGTGCCAGCAGCTTAAGCCGGGGAGCGGAGACCCAGTACTTC	CASSLSRGAETQYF	NA	TRBV7-2	few	TRBJ2-5	14
TGTGCCAGCAGAGGGACAGGGGGAGCATTCAATCAGCCCCAGCATTTT	CASRGTGGAFNQPQHF	TRBD1	TRBV28	many	TRBJ1-5	16
TGTGCCAGCAGCAATAGCGGGGGCGGCACAGATACGCAGTATTTT	CASSNSGGGTDTQYF	TRBD2	TRBV7-9	few	TRBJ2-3	15
TGTGCCAGCAGCTTAGCGGGGACAGAGAATCATGGCTACACCTTC	CASSLAGTENHGYTF	TRBD1	TRBV7-2	many	TRBJ1-2	15
TGTGCCAGCACCTGGACAGGGGGCGCCAGATATGGCTACACCTTC	CASTWTGGARYGYTF	TRBD1	TRBV6-2/TRBV6-3	many	TRBJ1-2	15
TGTGCCAGCAGGATAACAGGTTTGAGTCAGCCCCAGCATTTT	CASRITGLSQPQHF	NA	TRBV12-3/TRBV12-4	NA	TRBJ1-5	14
TGTGCCAGCAGCGCTGGGACGGACAACACTGAAGCTTTCTTT	CASSAGTDNTEAFF	NA	TRBV9	many	TRBJ1-1	14
TGTGCCAGCAGTTACTCGGCAGGGGCCCCCTACGAGCAGTACTTC	CASSYSAGAPYEQYF	NA	TRBV6-5	NA	TRBJ2-7	15
TGTGCCAGCAGTCACAGGGCTGGGGCCAACGTCCTGACTTTC	CASSHRAGANVLTF	NA	TRBV3-1	NA	TRBJ2-6	14
TGTGCCAGCAGCCAAGTTGTAGGGGGCGAATATAATTCACCCCTCCACTTT	CASSQVVGGEYNSPLHF	TRBD1	TRBV3-1	few	TRBJ1-6	17
TGTGCCAGCAGCTCAGGAACAGGGATGAACACTGAAGCTTTCTTT	CASSSGTGMNTEAFF	NA	TRBV11-3	NA	TRBJ1-1	15
TGCAGTGCTGAGCGGGGGGCCGGGTACGAGCAGTACTTC	CSAERGAGYEQYF	TRBD2	TRBV20-1	NA	TRBJ2-7	13
TGTGCCAGCAGTTACACTAGCGGGGAGACCCAGTACTTC	CASSYTSGETQYF	TRBD2	TRBV9	NA	TRBJ2-5	13